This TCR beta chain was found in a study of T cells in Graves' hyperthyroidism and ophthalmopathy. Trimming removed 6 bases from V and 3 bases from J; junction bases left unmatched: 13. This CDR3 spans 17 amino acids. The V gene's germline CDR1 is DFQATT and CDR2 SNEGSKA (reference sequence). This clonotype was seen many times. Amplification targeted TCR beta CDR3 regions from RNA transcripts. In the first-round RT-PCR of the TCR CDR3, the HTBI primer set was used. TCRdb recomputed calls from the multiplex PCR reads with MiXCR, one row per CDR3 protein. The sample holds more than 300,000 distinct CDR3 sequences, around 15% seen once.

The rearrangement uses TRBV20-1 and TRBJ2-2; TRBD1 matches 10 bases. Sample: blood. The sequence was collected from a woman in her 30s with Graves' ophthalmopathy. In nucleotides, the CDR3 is TGCAGTGCGCCGACAGGGGGCTCAACGGATTACACCGGGGAGCTGTTTTTT. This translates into CSAPTGGSTDYTGELFF.